This passage covers 28 T cell receptor beta chains from one sample sequenced in a study of blood T cell repertoires in COVID-19. Sequenced by immunoSEQ multiplex PCR; TCRdb stores in-frame clones only, minus some. This repertoire shows a few hundred thousand clones, 80% to 90% found once; its top ten account for more than 2%. Sequencing input: PBMCs or T cells enriched from blood (not recorded which). These receptors all stem from a man aged 25-40 years who had recovered from COVID-19.

The chain combines TRBV5-6 with TRBJ2-3, with 8 bases lining up with TRBD2. The germline gives CDR1 SGHDT, CDR2 YYEEEE. This CDR3 is 17 amino acids long. J was trimmed by 4 bases and V by 4 bases; bases with no gene match: 14. Written as DNA, the CDR3 is TGTGCCAGCAGCCCCAACCGACGGACTAGCCTTTCAGATACGCAGTATTTT. Protein: CASSPNRRTSLSDTQYF. Full variable domain (rest looked up from reference TRBV5-6 and TRBJ2-3): DAGVTQSPTHLIKTRGQQVTLRCSPKSGHDTVSWYQQALGQGPQFIFQYYEEEERQRGNFPDRFSGHQFPNYSSELNVNALLLGDSALYLCASSPNRRTSLSDTQYFGPGTRLTVL.

V gene TRBV30 combines with J gene TRBJ2-1; D uncertain. This CDR3 is 16 amino acids long. Between the trimmed V and J ends, which lost 2 bases and 0 bases, there was a span of 14 bases. Germline values: CDR1 GTSNPN, CDR2 SVGIG (reference sequence). CDR3 sequence (DNA): TGTGCCTGGAGTAGCGTAAGGTGGAGCTCCTACAATGAGCAGTTCTTC. Its protein product is CAWSSVRWSSYNEQFF. The variable domain in full, with the rest retrieved from reference TRBV30 and TRBJ2-1, is SQTIHQWPATLVQPVGSPLSLECTVEGTSNPNLYWYRQAAGRGLQLLFYSVGIGQISSEVPQNLSASRPQDRQFILSSKKLLLSDSGFYLCAWSSVRWSSYNEQFFGPGTRLTVL.

This chain connects TRBV11-2 to TRBJ2-5, with 10 positions matching TRBD2. This CDR3 is built from 16 residues. The V segment lost 5 bases and the J segment 5 bases; nucleotides outside the gene matches: 11. The germline gives CDR1 SGHAT, CDR2 FQNNGV. CDR3 nucleotide sequence: TGTGCCAGCAGCCCCCTTTCTAGCGGGGGCGGGGAGACCCAGTACTTC. This sequence encodes CASSPLSSGGGETQYF. The full variable domain, completed using reference TRBV11-2 and TRBJ2-5, is EAGVAQSPRYKIIEKRQSVAFWCNPISGHATLYWYQQILGQGPKLLIQFQNNGVVDDSQLPKDRFSAERLKGVDSTLKIQPAKLEDSAVYLCASSPLSSGGGETQYFGPGTRLLVL.

On this clone: The identical CDR3 is also encoded by other nucleotide sequences in the sample. The V gene is TRBV9, the J gene TRBJ2-7; TRBD1 matches at 7 bases. V was clipped by 3 bases and J by 3 bases; unmatched bases: 0. The germline gives CDR1 SGDLS, CDR2 YYNGEE. This CDR3 is 12 amino acids long. CDR3 sequence (DNA): TGTGCCAGCAGCGCAGGGGGCTACGAGCAGTACTTC. Translated: CASSAGGYEQYF. The full variable domain, in which reference TRBV9 and TRBJ2-7 provide the parts outside the CDR3, is DSGVTQTPKHLITATGQRVTLRCSPRSGDLSVYWYQQSLDQGLQFLIQYYNGEERAKGNILERFSAQQFPDLHSELNLSSLELGDSALYFCASSAGGYEQYFGPGTRLTVT.

The chain links TRBV19 to TRBJ1-2; tentative D call: TRBD1 (6 bases). Looked up from germline, CDR1 is LNHDA and CDR2 is SQIVND (reference sequence). The V end was cut by 7 bases, the J end by 1 base, with 16 bases between. The length of the CDR3 is 15 residues. In nucleotides, the CDR3 is TGTGCCAGTAATGACCAGGGGACATTTAACTATGGCTACACCTTC. Protein sequence: CASNDQGTFNYGYTF.

The CDR3, as DNA: TGTGCCAGCAGTCCCTCCCCGACAGGGACCTACGAGCAGTACTTC. Translating it yields CASSPSPTGTYEQYF. The rearrangement links TRBV27 to TRBJ2-7, with 7 bases matching TRBD1. CDR1 is MNHEY and CDR2 is SMNVEV in the germline V gene (reference sequence). The J segment lost 2 bases and the V segment lost 5 bases, leaving 9 bases of the junction unmatched. The CDR3 has 15 residues.

This sequence joins TRBV30 and TRBJ1-1; 12 positions match TRBD1. V shed 1 base, J shed 3 bases, and the junction held 15 bases outside the gene matches. CDR3 length equals 19 residues. Germline lookup yields CDR1 GTSNPN and CDR2 SVGIG (reference sequence). The CDR3 protein is CAWSAPTRDRGLHYTEAFF. The DNA for the CDR3 is TGTGCCTGGAGTGCCCCAACCCGGGACAGGGGGCTTCATTACACTGAAGCTTTCTTT.

CDR3 sequence reads: CASSPYSGSPLHF. The CDR3 bases are TGTGCCAGCAGCCCCTACAGCGGATCACCCCTCCACTTT. The chain uses TRBV7-2 and TRBJ1-6; no definite D call. The CDR3 contains 13 residues. Germline V gene lookup returns CDR1 SGHTA and CDR2 FQGNSA. The V end lost 5 bases, the J end lost 10 bases, and 12 bases lay between the germline ends.

The count of this clone is one. This chain links TRBV5-4 with TRBJ2-1, with 9 bases aligning to TRBD2. CDR1 is SGHNT, CDR2 YYREEE, per germline (reference sequence). The CDR3 is 15 residues long. V shed 1 base, J shed 6 bases, and the junction held 5 bases outside the gene matches. CDR3 nucleotide sequence: TGTGCCAGCAGCTTGAAAGCGGGGGGTGGCAATGAGCAGTTCTTC. Its translation is CASSLKAGGGNEQFF.

V is TRBV12-3 or TRBV12-4 and J is TRBJ1-5, with unresolved D. This CDR3 spans 12 amino acids. Trimming cost V 8 bases and J 2 bases, with 7 bases left between them. CDR3 sequence: CASVVGNQPQHF. The CDR3 DNA sequence: TGTGCCAGCGTAGTTGGCAATCAGCCCCAGCATTTT.

The chain's CDR3 is CASSQDLLAGGISTDTQYF. DNA for the CDR3: TGTGCCAGCAGCCAAGATTTACTAGCGGGGGGAATTAGCACAGATACGCAGTATTTT. This rearrangement joins TRBV3-1 (or the pseudogene TRBV3-2) to TRBJ2-3, with TRBD2 matching 12 bases. The CDR3 is 19 residues long. Germline V gene data show CDR1 as LGHDT and CDR2 as YNNKEL (reference sequence). V lost 0 bases and J lost 0; bases outside the gene matches: 7.

This chain links TRBV9 with TRBJ1-1; no clear D. The V end was cut by 4 bases, the J end by 4 bases, with 14 bases between. CDR3 length equals 14 residues. Germline assignment: CDR1 SGDLS and CDR2 YYNGEE. Here the CDR3 reads CASSPDGRGTEAFF. The DNA for the CDR3 is TGTGCCAGCAGCCCGGACGGTCGGGGCACTGAAGCTTTCTTT.

This clone was seen only a few times. The chain uses TRBV4-3 and TRBJ1-2; 7 bases are shared with TRBD1. With V trimmed by 0 bases and J by 2 bases, 9 bases remained unmatched. The CDR3 covers 17 residues. In germline, CDR1 is LGHNA, CDR2 YSLEER. CDR3 protein: CASSQDWSRGKNYGYTF. CDR3 bases: TGCGCCAGCAGCCAAGATTGGAGCAGGGGGAAAAACTATGGCTACACCTTC.

This clone was seen only once. This chain uses TRBV7-2 with TRBJ2-3; 8 bases are a match to TRBD1. This CDR3 is 14 amino acids long. V was pared by 4 bases and J by 2 bases, with 2 bases of the junction left unmatched. The germline gives CDR1 SGHTA, CDR2 FQGNSA. DNA of the CDR3: TGTGCCAGCAGCTCGACAGGGGTCACAGATACGCAGTATTTT. Translating gives CASSSTGVTDTQYF.

The chain employs TRBV3-1 (or the pseudogene TRBV3-2) and TRBJ1-2; D is unresolved. In germline, CDR1 is LGHDT, CDR2 YNNKEL (reference sequence). The CDR3 contains 16 residues. V gave up 1 base and J gave up 6 bases, with 18 bases separating them. This CDR3 is CASSQGVPPGIHGYTF. The CDR3, as DNA: TGTGCCAGCAGCCAAGGAGTGCCCCCGGGTATCCATGGCTACACCTTC.

The genes are TRBV2 and TRBJ1-5; D is ambiguous. The CDR3 totals 14 residues. Germline CDR1 is SNHLY and CDR2 is FYNNEI. Trimming removed 6 bases from V and 3 bases from J, with 12 bases in between. The CDR3 reads CASSLLVPNQPQHF. The CDR3 DNA sequence: TGTGCCAGCAGCCTACTGGTACCCAATCAGCCCCAGCATTTT.

V is TRBV3-1 (or the pseudogene TRBV3-2) and J is TRBJ2-1, with 8 bases fitting TRBD2. The CDR3 contains 14 residues. V was pared by 7 bases and J by 9 bases, with 11 bases of the junction left unmatched. Looked up from germline, CDR1 is LGHDT and CDR2 is YNNKEL (reference sequence). CDR3 DNA: TGTGCCAGCACAACGGGGGGGCCGGTGGGTGAGCAGTTCTTC. The encoded protein is CASTTGGPVGEQFF.

V and J are TRBV16 and TRBJ1-3; D is unresolved. V gave up 3 bases and J gave up 2 bases, with 8 bases separating them. This CDR3 is 14 amino acids long. Germline loops: CDR1 KGHSY, CDR2 FQNENV. CDR3 sequence: CASSHSSAGNTIYF. In nucleotides, the CDR3 is TGTGCCAGCAGCCATTCGTCAGCTGGAAACACCATATATTTT.

The J gene is TRBJ1-1, the V gene TRBV6-2 or TRBV6-3; D gene unclear. Trimming shortened V by 4 bases and J by 1 base, and 7 bases separated the two germline ends. From germline, CDR1 is MNHEY and CDR2 SVGEGT. The CDR3 has 13 residues. This CDR3 reads CASSSPENTEAFF. The CDR3 DNA reads as TGTGCCAGCAGTTCCCCAGAGAACACTGAAGCTTTCTTT.

This chain uses TRBV15 with TRBJ1-4; a weak D match, TRBD1 (6 bases). Germline V gene lookup returns CDR1 LNHNV and CDR2 YYDKDF (reference sequence). V dropped 11 bases and J dropped 8 bases, with 18 bases sitting between them. The CDR3 sequence is 13 residues long. As DNA, the CDR3 is TGTGCCGCAAGTACAGGGTCTCGCGAAAAACTGTTTTTT. Its protein is CAASTGSREKLFF.

The rearrangement joins TRBV9 to TRBJ1-3; unclear D gene. Germline V gene sequence: CDR1 SGDLS, CDR2 YYNGEE. V lost 0 bases, J lost 0 bases, and 7 bases lay in between. The CDR3 extends over 15 amino acids. CDR3 residues: CASSVDSPSGNTIYF. CDR3 DNA: TGTGCCAGCAGCGTAGACTCCCCCTCTGGAAACACCATATATTTT.

The rearrangement links TRBV10-3 to TRBJ1-5; a possible D gene is TRBD1 (5 bases). The germline gives CDR1 ENHRY, CDR2 SYGVKD. V was shortened by 8 bases and J by 1 base, with 12 bases between the two germline ends. This CDR3 contains 14 residues. This CDR3 is CAIWAGLSNQPQHF. The CDR3 DNA follows: TGTGCCATCTGGGCAGGGCTAAGCAATCAGCCCCAGCATTTT.

This rearrangement joins TRBV5-4 to TRBJ2-1; 7 bases fit TRBD1. J was trimmed by 5 bases and V by 6 bases; bases with no gene match: 11. This CDR3 has 15 residues. Germline lookup yields CDR1 SGHNT and CDR2 YYREEE (reference sequence). CDR3 amino acids: CASNVRGGHDNEQFF. CDR3 DNA: TGTGCCAGCAATGTACGAGGGGGCCATGACAATGAGCAGTTCTTC.

In DNA, the CDR3 is TGTGCCATCAGTGTCAATACTGAAGCTTTCTTT. Its protein is CAISVNTEAFF. This chain joins TRBV10-3 and TRBJ1-1; D gene uncertain. The CDR3 length is 11 residues. The ends were cut back, 4 bases at V and 5 bases at J, with 5 bases in the middle. Per the germline V gene, CDR1 is ENHRY and CDR2 is SYGVKD.

The chain carries TRBV7-2 and TRBJ1-3, with 7 nucleotides matching TRBD1. V shed 4 bases and J 3 bases; nucleotides not matched to a gene: 12. The CDR3 runs to 17 residues. In germline, CDR1 is SGHTA, CDR2 FQGNSA. The CDR3 reads CASSYVQGGAGGNTIYF. DNA for the CDR3: TGTGCCAGCAGCTACGTCCAGGGGGGCGCGGGTGGAAACACCATATATTTT. The full variable domain, with the rest looked up from reference TRBV7-2 and TRBJ1-3, is GAGVSQSPSNKVTEKGKDVELRCDPISGHTALYWYRQSLGQGLEFLIYFQGNSAPDKSGLPSDRFSAERTGGSVSTLTIQRTQQEDSAVYLCASSYVQGGAGGNTIYFGEGSWLTVV.

V is TRBV29-1 and J is TRBJ1-4, with TRBD1 matching over 7 bases. After removal of 2 bases from V and 8 bases from J, the junction contained 5 bases not matched to a gene. Germline assignment: CDR1 SQVTM and CDR2 ANQGSEA. The CDR3 runs to 13 residues. CDR3 bases: TGCAGCGTTGAAATGCAGGGGGGAGAAAAACTGTTTTTT. Protein product: CSVEMQGGEKLFF. Filled out from reference TRBV29-1 and TRBJ1-4, the complete variable domain reads SAVISQKPSRDICQRGTSLTIQCQVDSQVTMMFWYRQQPGQSLTLIATANQGSEATYESGFVIDKFPISRPNLTFSTLTVSNMSPEDSSIYLCSVEMQGGEKLFFGSGTQLSVL.

The gene calls are TRBV7-9 and TRBJ2-1; D possibly corresponds to TRBD2 (7 bases). V lost 8 bases, J lost 4 bases, and 21 bases lay in between. The CDR3 sequence is 16 residues long. The germline gives CDR1 SEHNR, CDR2 FQNEAQ (reference sequence). The CDR3 here is CASRGASGLEYNEQFF. The CDR3 DNA is TGTGCCAGCCGGGGGGCTAGCGGACTTGAATACAATGAGCAGTTCTTC.

The CDR3 coding sequence is TGTGCCAGTAGACTTGGGGCAGCCTCTAACTATGGCTACACCTTC. Its translation is CASRLGAASNYGYTF. The J gene is TRBJ1-2, the V gene TRBV19, with a weak D call TRBD1 (5 bases). The CDR3 length is 15 residues. The germline CDR1 and CDR2 sequences are LNHDA and SQIVND (reference sequence). V shed 6 bases and J shed 0 bases, with 14 bases lying between them. The full variable domain, its missing parts supplied by reference TRBV19 and TRBJ1-2, is DGGITQSPKYLFRKEGQNVTLSCEQNLNHDAMYWYRQDPGQGLRLIYYSQIVNDFQKGDIAEGYSVSREKKESFPLTVTSAQKNPTAFYLCASRLGAASNYGYTFGSGTRLTVV.